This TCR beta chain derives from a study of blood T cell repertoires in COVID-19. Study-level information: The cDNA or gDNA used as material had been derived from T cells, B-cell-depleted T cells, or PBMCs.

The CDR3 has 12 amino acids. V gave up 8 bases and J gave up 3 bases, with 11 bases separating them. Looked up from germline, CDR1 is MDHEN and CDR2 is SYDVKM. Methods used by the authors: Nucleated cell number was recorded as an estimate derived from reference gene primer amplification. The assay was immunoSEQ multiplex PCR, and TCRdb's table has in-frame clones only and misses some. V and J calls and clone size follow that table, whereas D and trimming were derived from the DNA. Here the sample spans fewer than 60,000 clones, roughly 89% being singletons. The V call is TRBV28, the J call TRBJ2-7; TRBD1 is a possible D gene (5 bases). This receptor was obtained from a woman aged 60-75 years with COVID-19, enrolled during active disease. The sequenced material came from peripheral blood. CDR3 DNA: TGTGCCAGCCTGGGGCAGATCTACGAGCAGTACTTC. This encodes CASLGQIYEQYF.